This T cell receptor beta chain derives from a study of blood T cell repertoires in COVID-19. The CDR3 spans 15 residues. Germline lookup yields CDR1 LNHDA and CDR2 SQIVND (reference sequence). The ends were cut back, 4 bases at V and 1 base at J, with 12 bases in the middle. In the source study's methods: It was from reference gene primer amplification that nucleated cell counts were estimated. Profiled with immunoSEQ multiplex PCR; TCRdb holds only in-frame clones, not every one. V, J and clone size are those of that table, while D and trimming were read from the DNA. This sample has over 150,000 clones; approximately 90% occur once, and the top ten carry 3.9%.

The specimen sequenced was peripheral blood. The clonotype was recovered from a woman aged 60 to 75 who had recovered from COVID-19. The rearrangement links TRBV19 to TRBJ2-3, with D possibly matching TRBD2 (6 bases). CDR3 in DNA: TGTGCCAGTAGTACGCGGGGTAGGGGCACAGATACGCAGTATTTT. Protein product: CASSTRGRGTDTQYF.